Shown below are 17 T cell receptor beta chains from a single sample sequenced in a study of identical twins. TCRdb fed the 5' RACE reads into MiXCR, producing one record per CDR3 protein. The repertoire holds approximately 700,000 distinct CDR3 sequences, with 15% to 20% as singletons. The sample also formed part of further work on T cells expressing NK-cell markers.

Sequencing was carried out using PBMCs. The receptors shown here come from a woman younger than 35 in good health.

This sequence joins TRBV7-9 and TRBJ1-5, with TRBD1 matching over 8 bases. Germline trimming cut 4 bases from V and 6 bases from J; bases unmatched to any gene: 5. The length of the CDR3 is 14 residues. Per the germline V gene, CDR1 is SEHNR and CDR2 is FQNEAQ (reference sequence). CDR3 sequence (DNA): TGTGCCAGCAGCTCAACAGGGGGGGGTCAGCCCCAGCATTTT. Amino acids: CASSSTGGGQPQHF.

This chain connects TRBV11-3 to TRBJ2-1, with 12 bases lining up with TRBD2. Germline lookup yields CDR1 SGHNT and CDR2 YENEEA. The length of the CDR3 is 19 residues. The V gene end was trimmed by 4 bases and the J gene end by 2 bases; junction bases not matched to a gene: 12. The CDR3 is CASSSPARTSGTPYNEQFF. The CDR3 nucleotides read TGTGCCAGCAGCTCTCCTGCCCGGACTAGCGGGACCCCCTACAATGAGCAGTTCTTC.

In this sample, this clonotype turned up a few times. The chain has TRBV20-1 and TRBJ2-7, with unresolved D. In germline, CDR1 is DFQATT, CDR2 SNEGSKA (reference sequence). This CDR3 is 12 amino acids long. The V end lost 3 bases, the J end lost 2 bases, and 8 bases lay between the germline ends. The CDR3 DNA sequence: TGCAGTGCTAGTCATATGGCCTACGAGCAGTACTTC. This codes for CSASHMAYEQYF.

This clonotype was counted ten times or more. This sequence joins TRBV12-3 or TRBV12-4 and TRBJ2-1; possible D gene TRBD1, 5 bases. The CDR3 runs 16 residues. Trimming pared 3 bases from V and 1 base from J, leaving 13 bases between. DNA for the CDR3: TGTGCCAGCAGTTTCCCTACCAGGGTATCCTACAATGAGCAGTTCTTC. This encodes CASSFPTRVSYNEQFF.

The rearrangement uses TRBV20-1 and TRBJ1-2, with D possibly TRBD1 on 5 matching bases. The CDR3 length is 13 residues. Deletions cut 1 base from V and 4 bases from J, with 10 bases between. The germline gives CDR1 DFQATT, CDR2 SNEGSKA (reference sequence). This CDR3 reads CSARVQGSYGYTF. DNA of the CDR3: TGCAGTGCTAGAGTCCAGGGAAGCTATGGCTACACCTTC.

This clonotype was observed a few times. The chain employs TRBV3-1 and TRBJ1-2; D gene ambiguous. The CDR3 extends over 14 amino acids. V was trimmed by 0 bases and J by 6 bases, leaving 11 bases between them. Germline V gene data show CDR1 as LGHDT and CDR2 as YNNKEL (reference sequence). CDR3 nucleotide sequence: TGTGCCAGCAGCCAAGAACCAGATACGGATGGCTACACCTTC. Translated: CASSQEPDTDGYTF.

The sample holds a few counts of this clonotype. This chain connects TRBV29-1 to TRBJ2-7; D might be TRBD1 (5 bases). Germline values: CDR1 SQVTM, CDR2 ANQGSEA. V was shortened by 8 bases and J by 6 bases, with 20 bases between the two germline ends. This CDR3 is built from 13 residues. The CDR3 is CSTREGFGGEQYF. The CDR3 DNA reads TGCAGCACCAGGGAAGGTTTCGGCGGCGAGCAGTACTTC.

There are a few counts of this clonotype. The V gene is TRBV7-8, the J gene TRBJ2-2; unclear D gene. With 6 bases removed from V and 1 base from J, the gap between germline ends came to 12 bases. The CDR3 is made up of 15 amino acids. The germline gives CDR1 SGHVS, CDR2 FQNEAQ. DNA of the CDR3: TGTGCCAGCAGATTGGCCCTCAGGAACACCGGGGAGCTGTTTTTT. Its protein is CASRLALRNTGELFF.

J is TRBJ2-1 and V is TRBV7-8; tentatively, D is TRBD1 or TRBD2 (5 bases each). This CDR3 has 17 residues. The germline V gene encodes CDR1 SGHVS and CDR2 FQNEAQ. V lost 5 bases and J lost 5, with 22 bases in between. CDR3 DNA sequence: TGTGCCAGCAGCCTCCGTGAGGGGAGTCGGTTTGACAATGAGCAGTTCTTC. Amino acid sequence: CASSLREGSRFDNEQFF. The complete variable domain, with remaining parts taken from reference TRBV7-8 and TRBJ2-1, reads GAGVSQSPRYKVAKRGQDVALRCDPISGHVSLFWYQQALGQGPEFLTYFQNEAQLDKSGLPSDRFFAERPEGSVSTLKIQRTQQEDSAVYLCASSLREGSRFDNEQFFGPGTRLTVL.

This clonotype turned up a few times. This sequence joins TRBV6-5 and TRBJ1-1; weak D call: TRBD1 (6 bases). Germline assignment: CDR1 MNHEY and CDR2 SVGAGI. The CDR3 spans 15 residues. The germline V and J ends were trimmed by 2 bases and 3 bases, with 13 bases remaining between them. The CDR3 bases are TGTGCCAGCAGTTACGCAGGGCACAGGGACACTGAAGCTTTCTTT. Translating it yields CASSYAGHRDTEAFF.

This chain joins TRBV6-1 and TRBJ2-2, with 7 bases aligning to TRBD1. There are 14 residues in the CDR3. CDR1 is MNHNS, CDR2 SASEGT, per germline. V gave up 9 bases and J gave up 3 bases; unmatched junction bases: 7. CDR3 region: CASTPGTDTGELFF. CDR3 sequence (DNA): TGTGCCAGTACTCCCGGGACAGACACCGGGGAGCTGTTTTTT.

The V and J genes are TRBV12-3 or TRBV12-4 and TRBJ2-1, with D perhaps matching TRBD2 (5 bases). This CDR3 comprises 15 residues. Between the trimmed V and J ends, which lost 5 bases and 0 bases, there was a span of 11 bases. The CDR3 spells CASSQQAGSYNEQFF. For the CDR3, the DNA is TGTGCCAGCAGTCAGCAGGCGGGCTCCTACAATGAGCAGTTCTTC.

This clonotype has a handful of counts. The CDR3 nucleotides are TGCAGTGCTAGAGATAGAGTTTCTAACTATGGCTACACCTTC. Protein product: CSARDRVSNYGYTF. V and J are TRBV20-1 and TRBJ1-2; D is unresolved. Germline loops: CDR1 DFQATT, CDR2 SNEGSKA (reference sequence). The CDR3 totals 14 residues. V lost 0 bases and J lost 0, with 8 bases in between.

The chain has TRBV12-3 or TRBV12-4 and TRBJ1-5; perhaps TRBD1 as D (6 bases). This CDR3 has 14 residues. Trimming shortened V by 6 bases and J by 3 bases, and 12 bases separated the two germline ends. The CDR3 protein is CASRPTGTNQPQHF. CDR3 bases: TGTGCCAGCAGACCTACAGGGACCAATCAGCCCCAGCATTTT.

The chain joins TRBV29-1 to TRBJ2-3; D is unclear. The CDR3 runs to 13 residues. Germline CDR1 and CDR2: SQVTM and ANQGSEA. The ends were cut back, 5 bases at V and 2 bases at J, with 11 bases in the middle. Written as DNA, the CDR3 is TGCAGCGTTAGGAGAACGGACACAGATACGCAGTATTTT. This codes for CSVRRTDTDTQYF.

The rearrangement links TRBV4-3 to TRBJ2-2; 8 nucleotides align to TRBD2. The CDR3 consists of 16 residues. Germline V lookup: CDR1 LGHNA, CDR2 YSLEER. V was clipped by 1 base and J by 5 bases; unmatched bases: 6. Here the CDR3 reads CASSQGPGGRTGELFF. The CDR3 region has the DNA TGCGCCAGCAGCCAAGGCCCGGGGGGGAGGACCGGGGAGCTGTTTTTT.

This clonotype showed up just a few times. This chain joins TRBV15 and TRBJ1-6; the D is unclear. Deletions cut 8 bases from V and 7 bases from J, with 9 bases between. This CDR3 region has 12 residues. CDR1 and CDR2 from the germline V gene are LNHNV and YYDKDF (reference sequence). The CDR3 region is CATYLRNSPLHF. CDR3 sequence (DNA): TGTGCCACCTATTTGAGAAATTCACCCCTCCACTTT. The full variable domain, rest sourced from reference TRBV15 and TRBJ1-6, is DAMVIQNPRYQVTQFGKPVTLSCSQTLNHNVMYWYQQKSSQAPKLLFHYYDKDFNNEADTPDNFQSRRPNTSFCFLDIRSPGLGDTAMYLCATYLRNSPLHFGNGTRLTVT.